These T cell receptor beta chains were read from a single sample in a study of T-cell reconstitution after alpha-beta-depleted transplantation in children. MiXCR was run by TCRdb on the PCR reads, yielding one entry per CDR3 protein. The sample comprises roughly 300,000 distinct CDR3 sequences, 9.5% to 13% of which are singletons, and roughly a quarter rests with the top ten. The specimen was peripheral blood, collected 180 days after TCRalphabeta/CD19-depleted stem cell transplant. The receptors shown here come from a male patient under 10 years old who had a stem cell transplant for chronic granulomatous disease, so the T cells may come from the graft donor. Both conserved end residues are part of each CDR3. A D gene is named only where the DNA matches it firmly. Rows may omit the clone size; those that give it use once, few, many or a size class.

D: NA
size: many
J: TRBJ1-5
V: TRBV12-3/TRBV12-4
DNA: TGTGCCAGCAGTTTCGAGACAGGATCAAATGGCAATCAGCCCCAGCATTTT
CDR3: CASSFETGSNGNQPQHF

D: NA
size: many
J: TRBJ2-2
V: TRBV20-1
DNA: TGCAGTGCTAGAACGGCGGGCATGCTGACCGGGGAGCTGTTTTTT
CDR3: CSARTAGMLTGELFF

D: NA
size: many
J: TRBJ1-1
V: TRBV21-1
DNA: TGTGCCAGCAGCAAACCGTTTATGAACACTGAAGCTTTCTTT
CDR3: CASSKPFMNTEAFF

D: NA
size: many
J: TRBJ2-3
V: TRBV12-3/TRBV12-4
DNA: TGTGCCAGCAGTTTAGTCTCCGCAAGGAGCACAGATACGCAGTATTTT
CDR3: CASSLVSARSTDTQYF

D: NA
size: many
J: TRBJ2-4
V: TRBV18
DNA: TGTGCCAGCTCACCAATAACGGTCCTTTCGGGTACCAAAAACATTCAGTACTTC
CDR3: CASSPITVLSGTKNIQYF

D: TRBD1
size: many
J: TRBJ1-2
V: TRBV12-3/TRBV12-4
DNA: TGTGCCAGCAGTCCAGGGGGCGGCTACACCTTC
CDR3: CASSPGGGYTF

D: TRBD1
size: many
J: TRBJ1-1
V: TRBV28
DNA: TGTGCCAGCAGTTTAGTGGGGAAGACAGGGCGCACTGAAGCTTTCTTT
CDR3: CASSLVGKTGRTEAFF

D: TRBD1
size: NA
J: TRBJ1-1
V: TRBV14
DNA: TGTGCCACCAGCACAACACAGGGGAGGACTGAAGCTTTCTTT
CDR3: CATSTTQGRTEAFF

D: NA
size: many
J: TRBJ1-1
V: TRBV29-1
DNA: TGCAGCGTTGTAGGGTGGGGTACTGAAGCTTTCTTT
CDR3: CSVVGWGTEAFF

D: NA
size: many
J: TRBJ2-1
V: TRBV27
DNA: TGTGCCAGCAGCTCGTTACCTAACAATGAGCAGTTCTTC
CDR3: CASSSLPNNEQFF

D: TRBD2
size: many
J: TRBJ2-1
V: TRBV4-3
DNA: TGCGCCAGCAGCCAAGAGGAGGGACTATTACAGTTCTTC
CDR3: CASSQEEGLLQFF

D: TRBD2
size: few
J: TRBJ2-1
V: TRBV7-2
DNA: TGTGCCAGCAGCTTAATAGCGGGGGTCAATGAGCAGTTCTTC
CDR3: CASSLIAGVNEQFF

D: NA
size: many
J: TRBJ2-2
V: TRBV6-1
DNA: TGTGCCAGCAGTCCGATTCGACTTTCGAACACCGGGGAGCTGTTTTTT
CDR3: CASSPIRLSNTGELFF

D: NA
size: many
J: TRBJ1-6
V: TRBV5-1
DNA: TGCGCCAGCAGCTTGTCTCCAGGGGTTAATTCACCCCTCCACTTT
CDR3: CASSLSPGVNSPLHF

D: NA
size: many
J: TRBJ1-5
V: TRBV10-3
DNA: TGTGCCATCAGTGAGTCTATAGCAAATCAGCCCCAGCATTTT
CDR3: CAISESIANQPQHF

D: NA
size: NA
J: TRBJ2-3
V: TRBV9
DNA: TGTGCCAGCAGCCAAACGGACAGTCGTCGTGGCACAGATACGCAGTATTTT
CDR3: CASSQTDSRRGTDTQYF

D: NA
size: many
J: TRBJ1-2
V: TRBV5-1
DNA: TGCGCCAGCAGCTTGGGGGAAAGGACGACCTATGGCTACACCTTC
CDR3: CASSLGERTTYGYTF

D: TRBD2
size: many
J: TRBJ2-5
V: TRBV7-2
DNA: TGTGCCAGCAGCTTAGCCGGGGGGGCCGGGGAGACCCAGTACTTC
CDR3: CASSLAGGAGETQYF

D: TRBD2
size: many
J: TRBJ2-5
V: TRBV5-1
DNA: TGCGCCAGCAGCTGGCGGGGGGGCGTTCGAGAGACCCAGTACTTC
CDR3: CASSWRGGVRETQYF

D: TRBD2
size: NA
J: TRBJ2-2
V: TRBV6-2/TRBV6-3
DNA: TGTGCCAGCAGTTACTTTGCGGGGGGGCCTGGCGGGGAGCTGTTTTTT
CDR3: CASSYFAGGPGGELFF

D: NA
size: NA
J: TRBJ2-1
V: TRBV30
DNA: TGTGCCCGCTCGGGACAACCTTACAATGAGCAGTTCTTC
CDR3: CARSGQPYNEQFF

D: NA
size: many
J: TRBJ2-3
V: TRBV4-1
DNA: TGCGCCAGCAGCCAAGTCTTTCAGGAATTGGATACGCAGTATTTT
CDR3: CASSQVFQELDTQYF

D: NA
size: NA
J: TRBJ1-5
V: TRBV19
DNA: TGTGCCAGTAGTCAGGGGAGGTACAATCAGCCCCAGCATTTT
CDR3: CASSQGRYNQPQHF